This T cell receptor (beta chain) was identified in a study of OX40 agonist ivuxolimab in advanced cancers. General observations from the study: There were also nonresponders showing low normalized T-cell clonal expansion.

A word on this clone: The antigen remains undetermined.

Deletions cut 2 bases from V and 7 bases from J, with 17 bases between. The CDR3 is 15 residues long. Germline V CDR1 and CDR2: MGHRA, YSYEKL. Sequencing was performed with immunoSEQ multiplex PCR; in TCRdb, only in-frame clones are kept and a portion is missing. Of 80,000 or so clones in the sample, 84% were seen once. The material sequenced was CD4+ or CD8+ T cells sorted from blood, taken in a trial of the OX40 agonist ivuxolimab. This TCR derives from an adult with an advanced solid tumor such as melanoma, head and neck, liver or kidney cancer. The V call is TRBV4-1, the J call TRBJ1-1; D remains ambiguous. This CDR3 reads CASSQRGMGAGEAFF. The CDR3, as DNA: TGCGCCAGCAGCCAAAGAGGTATGGGCGCGGGTGAAGCTTTCTTT.